What follows are 25 T cell receptor beta chains derived from one specimen sequenced in a study of a mutant IDH1 vaccine in newly diagnosed glioma. Method: immunoSEQ multiplex PCR; TCRdb's copy keeps in-frame clones and lacks some. The sample holds approximately 61,000 clones, roughly 80% seen once. The antigens for these receptors are not known. Time point noted: week 5, during vaccination. The investigators gave 300 ug of mutant IDH1 20-mer peptide in each vaccine dose, together with topical imiquimod. This material consisted of PBMCs, taken from a glioma patient whose treatment included an IDH1 peptide vaccine. Receptors originate from a woman in her 50s with glioma.

The chain employs TRBV9 and TRBJ2-1, with unresolved D. Germline assignment: CDR1 SGDLS and CDR2 YYNGEE. Between the trimmed V and J ends, which lost 0 bases and 4 bases, there was a span of 11 bases. The CDR3 extends over 15 amino acids. The CDR3 nucleotides are TGTGCCAGCAGCGTAGCTGGTACCACATACAATGAGCAGTTCTTC. The encoded protein is CASSVAGTTYNEQFF.

This clone appeared a single time. V and J are TRBV7-2 and TRBJ2-2; D may correspond to TRBD1 or TRBD2 (5 bases each). The CDR3 runs 13 residues. CDR1 and CDR2 from the germline V gene are SGHTA and FQGNSA. V was pared by 7 bases and J by 0 bases, with 6 bases between. In DNA, the CDR3 is TGTGCCAGCACGGGACCGAACACCGGGGAGCTGTTTTTT. Residues: CASTGPNTGELFF.

The rearrangement uses TRBV5-6 and TRBJ2-3; 12 bases are a match to TRBD1. Germline V lookup: CDR1 SGHDT, CDR2 YYEEEE. V lost 3 bases, J lost 6 bases, and 14 bases stayed unmatched. This CDR3 has 18 amino acids. The chain's CDR3 is CASSSGTGGGFLRDTQYF. CDR3 bases: TGTGCCAGCAGCTCAGGGACAGGGGGCGGTTTTTTGCGGGATACGCAGTATTTT.

The rearrangement links TRBV28 to TRBJ1-5, with no clear D. The CDR3 length is 17 residues. The V end was cut by 6 bases, the J end by 0 bases, with 18 bases between. Germline V gene sequence: CDR1 MDHEN, CDR2 SYDVKM. This chain's CDR3 is CASSPAGASNSNQPQHF. The CDR3, as DNA: TGTGCCAGCAGCCCTGCGGGAGCCAGTAATAGCAATCAGCCCCAGCATTTT.

This clone was picked up a small number of times. J is TRBJ1-1 and V is TRBV30, with 9 bases fitting TRBD1. Trimming removed 2 bases from V and 1 base from J; junction bases left unmatched: 5. The germline CDR1 and CDR2 sequences are GTSNPN and SVGIG (reference sequence). The CDR3 spans 15 residues. As DNA, the CDR3 is TGTGCCTGGAGTAGAACAGGGGGCTGGAACACTGAAGCTTTCTTT. This translates into CAWSRTGGWNTEAFF. The full variable domain, with the rest looked up from reference TRBV30 and TRBJ1-1, is SQTIHQWPATLVQPVGSPLSLECTVEGTSNPNLYWYRQAAGRGLQLLFYSVGIGQISSEVPQNLSASRPQDRQFILSSKKLLLSDSGFYLCAWSRTGGWNTEAFFGQGTRLTVV.

The genes are TRBV18 and TRBJ1-1; TRBD1 matches at 7 bases. The germline V gene encodes CDR1 KGHSH and CDR2 LQKENI. The CDR3 covers 14 residues. V shed 1 base, J shed 1 base, and the junction held 0 bases outside the gene matches. The CDR3 here is CASSPRTGNTEAFF. Written as DNA, the CDR3 is TGTGCCAGCTCACCACGGACAGGGAACACTGAAGCTTTCTTT. The whole variable domain, remainder taken from reference TRBV18 and TRBJ1-1, is NAGVMQNPRHLVRRRGQEARLRCSPMKGHSHVYWYRQLPEEGLKFMVYLQKENIIDESGMPKERFSAEFPKEGPSILRIQQVVRGDSAAYFCASSPRTGNTEAFFGQGTRLTVV.

The V and J genes are TRBV15 and TRBJ2-7; TRBD1 matches 7 bases. There are 14 residues in the CDR3. J was trimmed by 1 base and V by 2 bases; bases with no gene match: 2. Germline values: CDR1 LNHNV, CDR2 YYDKDF (reference sequence). In DNA form, the CDR3 reads TGTGCCACCAGCAGAAAGACAGGGTCCTACGAGCAGTACTTC. Its protein product is CATSRKTGSYEQYF.

The chain has TRBV9 and TRBJ2-1; D is unresolved. The V gene's germline CDR1 is SGDLS and CDR2 YYNGEE. The V and J ends lost 0 bases and 0 bases respectively, with 10 bases between them. The CDR3 has 16 residues. Here the CDR3 reads CASSVEAASSYNEQFF. For the CDR3, the DNA is TGTGCCAGCAGCGTAGAGGCAGCTAGCTCCTACAATGAGCAGTTCTTC.

CDR3 DNA sequence: TGCGCCAGCAGCTTGGAGGCCCGGGGGCAGACTAATGAAAAACTGTTTTTT. This encodes CASSLEARGQTNEKLFF. The J gene is TRBJ1-4, the V gene TRBV5-1; D may be TRBD1 (6 bases). CDR3 length: 17 amino acids. Per germline, CDR1 SGHRS and CDR2 YFSETQ. V lost 0 bases and J 2 bases, leaving 14 bases between the germline ends.

The V gene is TRBV28, the J gene TRBJ2-7, with a weak D call TRBD2 (5 bases). The CDR3 has 16 amino acids. V shed 2 bases and J shed 5 bases, with 19 bases lying between them. In germline, CDR1 is MDHEN, CDR2 SYDVKM. The CDR3 region is CASSLVDRLPSDEQYF. The CDR3 bases are TGTGCCAGCAGTTTAGTAGATAGACTACCATCCGACGAGCAGTACTTC.

This chain uses TRBV7-2 with TRBJ2-5; D is perhaps TRBD1 or TRBD2 (5 bases each). V lost 3 bases to trimming and J lost 4 bases, with 9 bases between them. Germline CDR1 SGHTA, CDR2 FQGNSA. The length of the CDR3 is 13 residues. In DNA, the CDR3 is TGTGCCAGCAGCTTGGGGACGGGAGAGACCCAGTACTTC. Protein sequence: CASSLGTGETQYF.

This clone was observed a handful of times. V is TRBV19 and J is TRBJ2-2; 10 bases align to TRBD1. Germline lookup yields CDR1 LNHDA and CDR2 SQIVND (reference sequence). The CDR3 is made up of 15 amino acids. Trimming took 6 bases from V and 4 from J; bases not matched to a gene: 5. The CDR3: CASSDRGRSTGELFF. The DNA of the CDR3 is TGTGCCAGTAGCGACAGGGGGCGTAGCACCGGGGAGCTGTTTTTT. The full variable domain, its missing parts supplied by reference TRBV19 and TRBJ2-2, is DGGITQSPKYLFRKEGQNVTLSCEQNLNHDAMYWYRQDPGQGLRLIYYSQIVNDFQKGDIAEGYSVSREKKESFPLTVTSAQKNPTAFYLCASSDRGRSTGELFFGEGSRLTVL.

The genes are TRBV4-1 and TRBJ1-6; 8 positions match TRBD1. After removal of 0 bases from V and 9 bases from J, the junction contained 4 bases not matched to a gene. The germline V gene encodes CDR1 MGHRA and CDR2 YSYEKL. The CDR3 sequence is 15 residues long. CDR3 loop: CASSQDRTGRSPLHF. In nucleotides, the CDR3 is TGCGCCAGCAGCCAAGATAGGACAGGGCGTTCACCCCTCCACTTT.

In this sample, this clone turned up a few times. The chain carries TRBV4-2 and TRBJ2-7; the D is unclear. Germline V lookup: CDR1 LGHNA, CDR2 YNFKEQ. The CDR3 contains 11 residues. The V gene lost 0 bases and the J gene lost 5 bases, with 2 bases spanning the gap. The CDR3 nucleotides are TGTGCCAGCAGCCAAGAGAACGAGCAGTACTTC. Translated, it gives CASSQENEQYF.

This chain joins TRBV5-4 and TRBJ2-5; the D gene is possibly TRBD1 (6 bases). Germline-derived CDR1 and CDR2 are SGHNT and YYREEE (reference sequence). This CDR3 has 12 residues. Trimming left V 5 bases short and J 1 base short, with 6 bases between. Here the CDR3 reads CASRGAQETQYF. CDR3 coding DNA: TGTGCCAGCAGGGGGGCCCAAGAGACCCAGTACTTC.

The chain carries TRBV5-4 and TRBJ1-1, with a tentative D call TRBD1 (6 bases). The CDR3 loop spans 15 amino acids. V was shortened by 5 bases and J by 1 base, with 15 bases between the two germline ends. Germline CDR1 and CDR2: SGHNT and YYREEE (reference sequence). The CDR3 nucleotides are TGTGCCAGCAGAGTGGGGGGGGCCCCGAACACTGAAGCTTTCTTT. It specifies CASRVGGAPNTEAFF.

A single count supports this clone. This chain connects TRBV2 to TRBJ2-1; TRBD1 matches 7 bases. Germline loops: CDR1 SNHLY, CDR2 FYNNEI. V lost 6 bases and J lost 9; bases outside the gene matches: 8. This CDR3 is 13 amino acids long. In nucleotides, the CDR3 is TGTGCCAGCAGAAGAGACAGGGCGGGTGAGCAGTTCTTC. This sequence encodes CASRRDRAGEQFF.

The chain carries TRBV9 and TRBJ1-1, with D perhaps matching TRBD1 (6 bases). Between the trimmed V and J ends, which lost 3 bases and 0 bases, there was a span of 12 bases. This CDR3 is 15 amino acids long. Germline CDR1 and CDR2: SGDLS and YYNGEE. The CDR3, as DNA: TGTGCCAGCAGCGCTAGACAGGTGATGAACACTGAAGCTTTCTTT. This encodes CASSARQVMNTEAFF.

The chain links TRBV5-1 to TRBJ1-1; perhaps TRBD1 as D (6 bases). The CDR3 is 13 residues long. Germline values: CDR1 SGHRS, CDR2 YFSETQ. The germline V and J ends were trimmed by 5 bases and 4 bases, with 12 bases remaining between them. This chain's CDR3 is CASRARGGTEAFF. The CDR3 DNA reads TGCGCCAGCAGGGCTAGGGGGGGCACTGAAGCTTTCTTT. The whole variable domain, remainder taken from reference TRBV5-1 and TRBJ1-1, is KAGVTQTPRYLIKTRGQQVTLSCSPISGHRSVSWYQQTPGQGLQFLFEYFSETQRNKGNFPGRFSGRQFSNSRSEMNVSTLELGDSALYLCASRARGGTEAFFGQGTRLTVV.

V usage is TRBV19 and J usage is TRBJ2-1, with D possibly TRBD1 on 6 matching bases. The CDR3 sequence is 14 residues long. The germline CDR1 and CDR2 sequences are LNHDA and SQIVND (reference sequence). Deletions cut 1 base from V and 8 bases from J, with 12 bases between. The CDR3 protein is CASSIVGGRDEQFF. As DNA, the CDR3 is TGTGCCAGTAGTATAGTTGGGGGCCGAGATGAGCAGTTCTTC.

The gene calls are TRBV5-8 and TRBJ2-7; D unclear. Germline V gene data show CDR1 as SGHTS and CDR2 as YDEGEE. V was trimmed by 2 bases and J by 4 bases, leaving 4 bases between them. This CDR3 spans 11 amino acids. The chain's CDR3 is CASSLMYEQYF. CDR3 DNA: TGTGCCAGCAGCTTAATGTACGAGCAGTACTTC.

V and J are TRBV18 and TRBJ1-1; possibly TRBD1 for D (5 bases). V was cut by 5 bases and J by 11 bases, with 18 bases left in between. The germline V gene encodes CDR1 KGHSH and CDR2 LQKENI. The CDR3 has 13 amino acids. CDR3 nucleotide sequence: TGTGCCAGCTCAGCCTCTGGCAGGGACTGGGCTTTCTTT. Its translation is CASSASGRDWAFF.

The chain carries TRBV19 and TRBJ1-1; D is possibly TRBD1 (6 bases). The length of the CDR3 is 14 residues. The V and J ends lost 6 bases and 1 base respectively, with 12 bases between them. The germline V gene encodes CDR1 LNHDA and CDR2 SQIVND (reference sequence). The CDR3, as DNA: TGTGCCAGTAGGTACAGGGCCGCGAACACTGAAGCTTTCTTT. Encoded protein: CASRYRAANTEAFF. Full variable domain (missing parts from reference TRBV19 and TRBJ1-1): DGGITQSPKYLFRKEGQNVTLSCEQNLNHDAMYWYRQDPGQGLRLIYYSQIVNDFQKGDIAEGYSVSREKKESFPLTVTSAQKNPTAFYLCASRYRAANTEAFFGQGTRLTVV.

This clone has only one observation. The rearrangement joins TRBV7-2 to TRBJ2-3; D remains ambiguous. This CDR3 region has 13 residues. Between the trimmed V and J ends, which lost 5 bases and 1 base, there was a span of 7 bases. Per the germline V gene, CDR1 is SGHTA and CDR2 is FQGNSA. The CDR3 DNA sequence: TGTGCCAGCAGCCTACAAGGCACAGATACGCAGTATTTT. The encoded protein is CASSLQGTDTQYF.

The CDR3 sequence is CASSELTGPNYGYTF. The CDR3 region has the DNA TGTGCCAGCAGTGAACTGACTGGGCCGAACTATGGCTACACCTTC. The chain has TRBV6-1 and TRBJ1-2, with D unresolved. The CDR3 totals 15 residues. The V end lost 2 bases, the J end lost 2 bases, and 12 bases lay between the germline ends. Germline V gene lookup returns CDR1 MNHNS and CDR2 SASEGT.